One and the same sample provided the 28 T cell receptor beta chains below, sequenced in a study of shared clonotypes between healthy human individuals. Method: immunoSEQ multiplex PCR; TCRdb's copy keeps in-frame clones and lacks some. The data hold around 2.5 million clones, with roughly 93% observed a single time. The material sequenced was naive CD4+ T cells from PBMCs. Subset: CD45RA+ positively selected. The receptors were sampled from a man younger than 35 in good health. Some clones in this sample may be carry-over from other donors' samples.

V and J are TRBV9 and TRBJ2-3; D gene ambiguous. The germline V and J ends were trimmed by 4 bases and 0 bases, with 12 bases remaining between them. Germline values: CDR1 SGDLS, CDR2 YYNGEE. The CDR3 totals 15 residues. The CDR3 here is CASSSRPTSTDTQYF. CDR3 sequence (DNA): TGTGCCAGCAGCTCCCGGCCAACTAGCACAGATACGCAGTATTTT.

V gene TRBV5-5 combines with J gene TRBJ1-4, with a possible D match to TRBD1 (6 bases). V shed 4 bases and J shed 3 bases, with 16 bases lying between them. The germline gives CDR1 SGHKS, CDR2 YYEKEE (reference sequence). The CDR3 loop spans 16 amino acids. The CDR3 coding sequence is TGTGCCAGCAGCGGGACCGGGGGGCGGTCTAATGAAAAACTGTTTTTT. Translated, it gives CASSGTGGRSNEKLFF.

J is TRBJ2-6 and V is TRBV9; a weak D match, TRBD2 (6 bases). CDR1 and CDR2 from the germline V gene are SGDLS and YYNGEE. V lost 3 bases to trimming and J lost 0 bases, with 10 bases between them. CDR3 length: 16 residues. This CDR3 reads CASSDQRASGANVLTF. The DNA of the CDR3 is TGTGCCAGCAGCGACCAGCGGGCCTCTGGGGCCAACGTCCTGACTTTC.

The chain is built from TRBV28 and TRBJ2-7; the match to TRBD1 covers 7 bases. Germline V lookup: CDR1 MDHEN, CDR2 SYDVKM. There are 14 residues in the CDR3. Trimming cost V 2 bases and J 0 bases; bases outside gene matches: 1. The CDR3 coding sequence is TGTGCCAGCAGTTTAGAGGGGGCCTCCTACGAGCAGTACTTC. Residues: CASSLEGASYEQYF.

The rearrangement uses TRBV30 and TRBJ1-1, with 9 bases aligning to TRBD1. This CDR3 has 14 amino acids. The germline gives CDR1 GTSNPN, CDR2 SVGIG (reference sequence). The V and J ends lost 0 bases and 6 bases, in that order; junction bases with no gene match: 5. CDR3 protein: CAWSVLQGASEAFF. The CDR3 DNA follows: TGTGCCTGGAGTGTACTACAGGGGGCATCTGAAGCTTTCTTT.

This clone turned up a few times. Other DNA sequences in the sample encode the same CDR3. The chain is built from TRBV7-9 and TRBJ1-5; no clear D. Deletions cut 2 bases from V and 4 bases from J, with 3 bases between. The CDR3 runs 12 residues. Germline lookup yields CDR1 SEHNR and CDR2 FQNEAQ (reference sequence). CDR3 sequence: CASSLTNQPQHF. CDR3 nucleotide sequence: TGTGCCAGCAGCTTAACTAATCAGCCCCAGCATTTT.

The rearrangement links TRBV7-2 to TRBJ2-3; TRBD2 might be the D (6 bases). V lost 1 base to trimming and J lost 15 bases, with 20 bases between them. Germline V gives CDR1 SGHTA, CDR2 FQGNSA. The CDR3 totals 14 residues. The CDR3 DNA reads TGTGCCAGCAGCTTAGGAGTCTCCGGGAGCTCGAGATATTTT. This gives the protein CASSLGVSGSSRYF.

The chain employs TRBV7-2 and TRBJ2-1, with 7 bases matching TRBD1. Germline V CDR1 and CDR2: SGHTA, FQGNSA. The CDR3 loop spans 15 amino acids. J gave up 5 bases and V 7 bases, and 11 bases lay outside the gene matches. The CDR3 bases are TGTGCCAGCAACCCACAGTGGGACAGTCACAATGAGCAGTTCTTC. It is translated as CASNPQWDSHNEQFF.

Notes on this clone: The junction departs from the called germline gene at one end, perhaps through a read error. The chain couples TRBV6-4 to TRBJ1-4; D is undetermined. Looked up from germline, CDR1 is MRHNA and CDR2 is SNTAGT. The CDR3 consists of 15 residues. CDR3 sequence (DNA): TGTGCCAGCAGTGCAAGTCCACAGCCTAAAGAAAAACTGTTTTTT. This sequence encodes CASSASPQPKEKLFF.

Worth noting for this clone: Additional DNA sequences in this sample encode the identical CDR3. The chain has TRBV2 and TRBJ2-5; 7 nucleotides line up with TRBD1. Trimming removed 6 bases from V and 4 bases from J; junction bases left unmatched: 2. This CDR3 region has 12 residues. Germline CDR1 is SNHLY and CDR2 is FYNNEI. The CDR3 DNA sequence: TGTGCCAGCAGCAGGGGGAGAGAGACCCAGTACTTC. Its translation: CASSRGRETQYF.

CDR3 in DNA: TGTGCCTGGAGGTCAAGATACAGGGGCTCCTACGAGCAGTACTTC. Its protein is CAWRSRYRGSYEQYF. The J gene is TRBJ2-7, the V gene TRBV30, with 7 bases lining up with TRBD1. There are 15 residues in the CDR3. Trimming at V came to 3 bases and at J to 0 bases, leaving 8 bases not matched to a gene. Per germline, CDR1 GTSNPN and CDR2 SVGIG (reference sequence).

This clone was seen just once. The rearrangement joins TRBV2 to TRBJ1-3; 7 bases are a match to TRBD1. After removal of 6 bases from V and 1 base from J, the junction contained 9 bases not matched to a gene. CDR1 is SNHLY, CDR2 FYNNEI, per germline. The CDR3 runs 16 residues. The CDR3 region has the DNA TGTGCCAGCAGCGAACAAACGACAGGGTCTGGAAACACCATATATTTT. Its translation is CASSEQTTGSGNTIYF.

The chain is built from TRBV5-1 and TRBJ2-1; D remains unclear. The CDR3 has 11 amino acids. The V and J ends lost 6 bases and 6 bases respectively, with 7 bases between them. Per germline, CDR1 SGHRS and CDR2 YFSETQ. The CDR3 DNA reads as TGCGCCAGCACCAAATCCAATGAGCAGTTCTTC. Its translation is CASTKSNEQFF.

The J gene is TRBJ1-2, the V gene TRBV6-6; D unclear. V was cut by 5 bases and J by 3 bases, with 19 bases left in between. The CDR3 sequence is 16 residues long. CDR1 and CDR2 (germline): MNHNY, SVGAGI (reference sequence). DNA of the CDR3: TGTGCCAGCAGTGGTGGCCTCCGCGCGGGTTACTATGGCTACACCTTC. This translates into CASSGGLRAGYYGYTF.

The chain links TRBV5-4 to TRBJ2-5; 14 nucleotides agree with TRBD2. CDR1 and CDR2 from the germline V gene are SGHNT and YYREEE (reference sequence). This CDR3 comprises 17 residues. V was clipped by 4 bases and J by 4 bases; unmatched bases: 9. The CDR3 DNA reads as TGTGCCAGCAGCCGAGGACTAGCGGGAGGTCCTGTAGAGACCCAGTACTTC. Translating gives CASSRGLAGGPVETQYF.

Note on this clone: In the same sample, other DNA sequences code for this CDR3. The rearrangement joins TRBV18 to TRBJ2-1; weak D call: TRBD1 (6 bases). This CDR3 comprises 15 residues. Between the trimmed V and J ends, which lost 6 bases and 0 bases, there was a span of 12 bases. Germline V gene lookup returns CDR1 KGHSH and CDR2 LQKENI. The CDR3 loop is CASSPGGSSYNEQFF. Here the CDR3 DNA reads TGTGCCAGCTCTCCTGGGGGCAGCTCCTACAATGAGCAGTTCTTC.

This clone has only one observation. J is TRBJ2-7 and V is TRBV7-6; no firm D call. The ends were cut back, 5 bases at V and 0 bases at J, with 17 bases in the middle. This CDR3 has 16 residues. In germline, CDR1 is SGHVS, CDR2 FNYEAQ. The CDR3 is CASSPTPGPSSYEQYF. The CDR3, as DNA: TGTGCCAGCAGCCCGACCCCGGGTCCATCCTCCTACGAGCAGTACTTC.

This chain connects TRBV5-1 to TRBJ2-2; 9 nucleotides match TRBD2. The CDR3 is 16 amino acids. The V gene's germline CDR1 is SGHRS and CDR2 YFSETQ. J was trimmed by 3 bases and V by 0 bases; bases with no gene match: 3. CDR3 loop: CASSLEGGRDTGELFF. In nucleotides, the CDR3 is TGCGCCAGCAGCTTGGAGGGCGGGAGGGACACCGGGGAGCTGTTTTTT.

J is TRBJ1-6 and V is TRBV5-4; D call uncertain. Germline V gene sequence: CDR1 SGHNT, CDR2 YYREEE (reference sequence). This CDR3 has 12 amino acids. Trimming pared 3 bases from V and 7 bases from J, leaving 5 bases between. The CDR3 bases are TGTGCCAGCAGCTCAATCAATTCACCCCTCCACTTT. This sequence encodes CASSSINSPLHF.

The CDR3, as DNA: TGTGCCAGCAGGGGCCCGGGACTAGCGGGTGACAATGAGCAGTTCTTC. The encoded protein is CASRGPGLAGDNEQFF. The chain joins TRBV9 to TRBJ2-1; 12 bases line up with TRBD2. This CDR3 comprises 16 residues. Trimming removed 5 bases from V and 5 bases from J; junction bases left unmatched: 8. CDR1 and CDR2 from the germline V gene are SGDLS and YYNGEE.

Turning to this clone: This sample includes further DNA sequences coding for the same CDR3. The gene calls are TRBV9 and TRBJ2-2; D is unclear. Germline V gives CDR1 SGDLS, CDR2 YYNGEE. The CDR3 extends over 14 amino acids. The ends were cut back, 1 base at V and 0 bases at J, with 4 bases in the middle. CDR3 bases: TGTGCCAGCAGCGTAACCACGAACACCGGGGAGCTGTTTTTT. This sequence encodes CASSVTTNTGELFF. The variable domain in full, with the rest retrieved from reference TRBV9 and TRBJ2-2, is DSGVTQTPKHLITATGQRVTLRCSPRSGDLSVYWYQQSLDQGLQFLIQYYNGEERAKGNILERFSAQQFPDLHSELNLSSLELGDSALYFCASSVTTNTGELFFGEGSRLTVL.

This clone has just one count. This chain links TRBV7-9 with TRBJ2-1, with D tentatively TRBD2 (5 bases). Trimming removed 5 bases at V and 8 bases at J, with 13 bases between. CDR3 length: 13 residues. From germline, CDR1 is SEHNR and CDR2 FQNEAQ (reference sequence). This CDR3 reads CASSPRGGYEQFF. CDR3 sequence (DNA): TGTGCCAGCAGCCCCCGAGGCGGGTATGAGCAGTTCTTC.

The gene calls are TRBV25-1 and TRBJ2-5, with D unresolved. The CDR3 has 13 amino acids. Germline lookup yields CDR1 MGHDK and CDR2 SYGVNS. Deletions cut 1 base from V and 4 bases from J, with 7 bases between. CDR3 sequence reads: CASSEFDGETQYF. In DNA form, the CDR3 reads TGTGCCAGCAGTGAATTTGACGGAGAGACCCAGTACTTC.

V usage is TRBV9 and J usage is TRBJ2-1; D perhaps matches TRBD2 (6 bases). Trimming pared 2 bases from V and 13 bases from J, leaving 16 bases between. This CDR3 has 13 amino acids. Per the germline V gene, CDR1 is SGDLS and CDR2 is YYNGEE. The DNA of the CDR3 is TGTGCCAGCAGCGTGGGACTCCCCCACGGACAGTTCTTC. Its translation: CASSVGLPHGQFF. Supplemented by reference TRBV9 and TRBJ2-1, the full variable domain reads DSGVTQTPKHLITATGQRVTLRCSPRSGDLSVYWYQQSLDQGLQFLIQYYNGEERAKGNILERFSAQQFPDLHSELNLSSLELGDSALYFCASSVGLPHGQFFGPGTRLTVL.

Concerning this clone itself: Other DNA variants within this sample encode the same CDR3. The V gene is TRBV7-3, the J gene TRBJ2-1, with 13 bases that match TRBD2. Germline loops: CDR1 SGHTA, CDR2 FQGTGA. V trimming: 5 bases; J trimming: 4 bases; junction bases outside the gene matches: 2. There are 15 residues in the CDR3. CDR3: CASSRTSGGYNEQFF. CDR3 DNA: TGTGCCAGCAGCCGGACTAGCGGGGGATACAATGAGCAGTTCTTC.

J is TRBJ1-4 and V is TRBV6-5; possibly TRBD1 for D (5 bases). Trimming shortened V by 8 bases and J by 8 bases, and 15 bases separated the two germline ends. The CDR3 is 13 residues long. Germline V gene sequence: CDR1 MNHEY, CDR2 SVGAGI. The DNA of the CDR3 is TGTGCCAGCCGGACGACAGCGGGGGAAAAACTGTTTTTT. This codes for CASRTTAGEKLFF.

The table lists this clone with a count of one. The chain recombines TRBV23-1 with TRBJ2-7; TRBD1 aligns across 7 bases. Being an ORF, TRBV23-1 has a function that is uncertain. The J segment lost 1 base and the V segment lost 3 bases, leaving 9 bases of the junction unmatched. The CDR3 spans 16 residues. CDR3 sequence (DNA): TGCGCCAGCAGTCACCCGGGACAGCATACGTCCTACGAGCAGTACTTC. It translates to CASSHPGQHTSYEQYF.

V usage is TRBV7-3 and J usage is TRBJ2-1; 11 positions match TRBD2. V lost 1 base to trimming and J lost 5 bases; unmatched junction nucleotides: 4. The CDR3 has 16 residues. Germline CDR1 is SGHTA and CDR2 is FQGTGA. Here the CDR3 reads CASSLKTSGANNEQFF. As DNA, the CDR3 is TGTGCCAGCAGCTTAAAGACTAGCGGGGCGAACAATGAGCAGTTCTTC. Full variable domain (remainder filled in from reference TRBV7-3 and TRBJ2-1): GAGVSQTPSNKVTEKGKYVELRCDPISGHTALYWYRQSLGQGPEFLIYFQGTGAADDSGLPNDRFFAVRPEGSVSTLKIQRTERGDSAVYLCASSLKTSGANNEQFFGPGTRLTVL.